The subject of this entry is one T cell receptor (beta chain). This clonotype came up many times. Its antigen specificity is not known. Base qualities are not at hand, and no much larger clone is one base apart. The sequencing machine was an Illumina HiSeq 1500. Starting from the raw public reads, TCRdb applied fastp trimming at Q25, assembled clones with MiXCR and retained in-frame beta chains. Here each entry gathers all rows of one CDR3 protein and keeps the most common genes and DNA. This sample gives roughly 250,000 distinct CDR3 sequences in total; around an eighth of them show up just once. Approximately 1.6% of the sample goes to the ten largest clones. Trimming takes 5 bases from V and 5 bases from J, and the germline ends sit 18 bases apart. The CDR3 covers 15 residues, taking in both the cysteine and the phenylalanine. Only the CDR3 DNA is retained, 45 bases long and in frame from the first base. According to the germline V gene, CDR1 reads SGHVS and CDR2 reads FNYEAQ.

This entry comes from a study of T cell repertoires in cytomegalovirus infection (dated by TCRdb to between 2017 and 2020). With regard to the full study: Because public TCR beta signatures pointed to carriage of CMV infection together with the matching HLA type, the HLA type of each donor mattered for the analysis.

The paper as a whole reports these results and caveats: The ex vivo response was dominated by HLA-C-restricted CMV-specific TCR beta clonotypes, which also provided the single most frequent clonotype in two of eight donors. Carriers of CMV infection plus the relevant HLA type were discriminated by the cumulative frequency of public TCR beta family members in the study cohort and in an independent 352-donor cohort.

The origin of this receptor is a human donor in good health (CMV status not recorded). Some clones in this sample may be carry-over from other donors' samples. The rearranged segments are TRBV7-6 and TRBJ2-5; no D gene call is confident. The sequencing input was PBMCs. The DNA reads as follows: TGTGCCAGCAGCACTTCGCCGGGCCCAAGCGAGACCCAGTACTTC. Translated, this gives CASSTSPGPSETQYF.